The clone carrying this T cell receptor (beta chain) was found a few times. Its cognate antigen is unknown. The sample is drawn from a study of cytomegalovirus exposure and HLA in healthy donors. In the study overall: A data release that came early held about 89 million unique TCRs from HLA-typed donors. Caucasian-associated ancestry cluster membership applied to around 76% of over 350 genotyped donors.

Points from the study as a whole: The productive fraction for most TCR beta V segments was about 87% or about 30% in an earlier analysis.

This CDR3 is built from 22 residues. The germline gives CDR1 SGHVS, CDR2 FQNEAQ. The V segment lost 5 bases and the J segment 0 bases; nucleotides outside the gene matches: 22. In the PCR, 60 Vbeta and 13 Jbeta primers were used. Profiled with immunoSEQ multiplex PCR; TCRdb holds only in-frame clones, not every one. Of around 130,000 clones in the sample, 84% were seen once. The sequence was collected from a man over 45 in good health and CMV-seronegative. The V call is TRBV7-8, the J call TRBJ2-6; 7 nucleotides match TRBD1. Sequenced: PBMCs. Here the CDR3 DNA reads TGTGCCAGCAGCCCTCTCGCGCCGAGGGGGCGTTTAAAACCCTCTGGGGCCAACGTCCTGACTTTC. This translates into CASSPLAPRGRLKPSGANVLTF.